This TCR beta chain was captured in a study of OX40 agonist ivuxolimab in advanced cancers. On this clone: Its antigen remains unknown.

Excluded were patients having autoimmune disease history or systemic immunosuppression. This CDR3 region has 15 residues. Germline V gene data show CDR1 as MNHNS and CDR2 as SASEGT. After removal of 4 bases from V and 5 bases from J, the junction contained 8 bases not matched to a gene. Study-level points and caveats: The mean number of expanded clones was higher in CD8+ T cells than in CD4+. Circulating CD4+ and CD8+ T cells showed clonal expansion by week 6 at 0.1 to 3.0 mg/kg. Partial responders treated at 0.1-3.0 mg/kg exhibited clonal expansion among the lowest measured.

Clones were sequenced by immunoSEQ multiplex PCR, and TCRdb holds only the in-frame ones, with some missing. Here the sample spans some 76,000 clones, over 80% being singletons. The sample consisted of CD4+ or CD8+ T cells sorted from blood, taken in a trial of the OX40 agonist ivuxolimab. The receptor comes from an adult with an advanced solid tumor such as melanoma, head and neck, liver or kidney cancer. This chain uses TRBV6-1 with TRBJ2-1, with 7 bases matching TRBD2. The CDR3 spells CASSVGLAEHNEQFF. The CDR3 bases are TGTGCCAGCAGTGTGGGTCTAGCGGAGCACAATGAGCAGTTCTTC.